This entry concerns a single TCR beta chain. This entry belongs to a study of blood T cell repertoires in COVID-19. At the level of the study: T cells, B-cell-depleted T cells, or PBMCs provided the cDNA or gDNA that served as material.

Original processing notes: How many nucleated cells were present was estimated from reference gene primer amplification. Some clones are missing from TCRdb's copy, which holds only in-frame ones; the method was immunoSEQ multiplex PCR. V and J calls and clone size are as listed in that table; D and trimming were resolved from the DNA. This sample has about 360,000 clones, with 75% to 90% found just once. The germline CDR1 and CDR2 sequences are SQVTM and ANQGSEA. The junction had 8 bases not matched to a gene; V was cut back by 2 bases and J by 5 bases. The CDR3 consists of 14 residues. Seattle patient enrollment occurred during active infection, with longitudinal follow-up thereafter.

This TCR derives from an older woman with COVID-19, enrolled during active disease. This chain links TRBV29-1 with TRBJ1-1; 7 nucleotides align to TRBD1. Material for sequencing was peripheral blood. CDR3 in amino acids: CSVELQGVRTEAFF. For the CDR3, the DNA is TGCAGCGTTGAACTCCAGGGGGTAAGGACTGAAGCTTTCTTT.